The clone carrying this T cell receptor beta chain was counted a single time. Its target is not known. The sample belongs to a study of cytomegalovirus exposure and HLA in healthy donors. The CDR3 runs 14 residues. The PCR used 60 Vbeta and 13 Jbeta primers. Measured with immunoSEQ multiplex PCR; TCRdb has only the in-frame clones, and not every one. The sample includes under 200,000 clones, 87% seen only once; the top ten take more than 1%. Study-wide results and caveats: A few of the chains that were CMV-associated were confirmed in vitro to be specific for CMV antigens. Researchers reported from a later analysis that most CMV-associated TCR beta chains appeared HLA-restricted. In an earlier analysis, in around 590 donors, most V segments appeared productive either ~87% or ~30% of the time.

The material sequenced was PBMCs. This sequence joins TRBV12-1 and TRBJ2-3; the table gives TRBD1 as D, unverified against the DNA. TRBV12-1 counts as a pseudogene. The sequence derives from a boy younger than 10 in good health and CMV-seronegative. The CDR3 spells CASSFEGGTDTQYF. Here the CDR3 DNA reads TGTGCCAGCAGCTTTGAGGGGGGCACAGATACGCAGTATTTT.